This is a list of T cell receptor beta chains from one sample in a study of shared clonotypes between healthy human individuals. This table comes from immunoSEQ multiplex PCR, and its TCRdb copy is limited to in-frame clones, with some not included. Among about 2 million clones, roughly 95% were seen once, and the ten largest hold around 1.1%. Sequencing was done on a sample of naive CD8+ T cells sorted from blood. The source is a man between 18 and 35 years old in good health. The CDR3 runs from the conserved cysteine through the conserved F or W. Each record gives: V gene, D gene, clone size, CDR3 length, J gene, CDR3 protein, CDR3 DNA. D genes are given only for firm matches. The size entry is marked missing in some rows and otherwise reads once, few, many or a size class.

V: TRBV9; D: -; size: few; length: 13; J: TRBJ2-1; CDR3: CASSADSYNEQFF; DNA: TGTGCCAGCAGCGCGGACAGCTACAATGAGCAGTTCTTC
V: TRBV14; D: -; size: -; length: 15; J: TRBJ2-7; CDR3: CASSQGRGESYEQYF; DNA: TGTGCCAGCAGCCAAGGGCGAGGGGAGTCCTACGAGCAGTACTTC
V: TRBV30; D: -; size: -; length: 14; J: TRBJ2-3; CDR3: CAWIGRPSTDTQYF; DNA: TGTGCCTGGATAGGCAGACCTAGCACAGATACGCAGTATTTT
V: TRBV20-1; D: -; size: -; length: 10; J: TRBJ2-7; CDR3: CSAIVAEQYF; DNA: TGCAGTGCTATTGTCGCCGAGCAGTACTTC
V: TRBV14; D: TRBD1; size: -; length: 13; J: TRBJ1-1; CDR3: CASSLGQGSEAFF; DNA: TGTGCCAGCAGCCTAGGACAGGGGTCTGAAGCTTTCTTT
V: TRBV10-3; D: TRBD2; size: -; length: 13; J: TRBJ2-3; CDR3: CAITAGDTDTQYF; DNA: TGTGCCATCACCGCGGGGGACACAGATACGCAGTATTTT
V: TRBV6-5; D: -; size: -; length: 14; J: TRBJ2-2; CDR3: CASSYGGPTGELFF; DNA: TGTGCCAGCAGTTACGGGGGGCCCACCGGGGAGCTGTTTTTT
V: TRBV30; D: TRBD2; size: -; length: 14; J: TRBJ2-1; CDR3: CAWGPGLAGNEQFF; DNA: TGTGCCTGGGGTCCTGGGCTAGCGGGGAATGAGCAGTTCTTC
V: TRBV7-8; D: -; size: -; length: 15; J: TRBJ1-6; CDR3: CASSLARVGNSPLHF; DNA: TGTGCCAGCAGCTTAGCTCGGGTTGGTAATTCACCCCTCCACTTT
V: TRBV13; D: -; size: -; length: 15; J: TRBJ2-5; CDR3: CASSLGGGYQETQYF; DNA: TGTGCCAGCAGCTTAGGCGGAGGATACCAAGAGACCCAGTACTTC
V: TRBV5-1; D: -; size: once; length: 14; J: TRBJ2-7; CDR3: CASSDGQNFYEQYF; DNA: TGCGCCAGCAGCGATGGACAGAACTTCTACGAGCAGTACTTC
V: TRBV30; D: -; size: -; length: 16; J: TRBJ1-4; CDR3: CAWSAPLEAVGEKLFF; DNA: TGTGCCTGGAGTGCCCCCTTAGAGGCGGTTGGAGAAAAACTGTTTTTT
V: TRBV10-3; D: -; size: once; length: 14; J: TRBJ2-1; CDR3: CAISDRGSSVEQFF; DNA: TGTGCCATCAGTGACCGGGGCTCATCGGTGGAGCAGTTCTTC
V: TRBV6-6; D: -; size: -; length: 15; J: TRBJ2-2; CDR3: CASSQAGIITGELFF; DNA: TGTGCCAGCAGTCAGGCAGGGATAATCACCGGGGAGCTGTTTTTT
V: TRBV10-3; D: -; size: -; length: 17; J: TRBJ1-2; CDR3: CAITPGPGDLGHYGYTF; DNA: TGTGCCATCACACCGGGACCGGGAGACTTAGGGCACTATGGCTACACCTTC
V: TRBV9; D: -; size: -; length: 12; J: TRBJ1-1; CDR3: CASSDTGTEAFF; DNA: TGTGCCAGCAGCGATACAGGGACTGAAGCTTTCTTT
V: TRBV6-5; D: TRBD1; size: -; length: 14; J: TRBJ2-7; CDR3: CASSFGQGRYEQYF; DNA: TGTGCCAGCAGTTTTGGACAGGGACGCTACGAGCAGTACTTC
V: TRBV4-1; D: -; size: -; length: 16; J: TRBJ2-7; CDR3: CASSQDATGGGNEQYF; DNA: TGCGCCAGCAGCCAAGATGCTACAGGGGGAGGGAACGAGCAGTACTTC
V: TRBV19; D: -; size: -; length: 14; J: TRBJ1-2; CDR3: CASSEQGANYGYTF; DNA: TGTGCCAGTAGTGAACAGGGAGCGAACTATGGCTACACCTTC
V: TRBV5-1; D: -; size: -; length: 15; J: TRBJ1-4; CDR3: CASSPTLAKEEKLFF; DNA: TGCGCCAGCAGCCCGACCCTAGCCAAGGAGGAAAAACTGTTTTTT